The 26 T cell receptor beta chains below come from one sample, sequenced in a study of CD8 T cells in ankylosing spondylitis. TCRdb reprocessed the 5' RACE reads via MiXCR and lists one record per CDR3 protein. Here the sample spans roughly 39,000 distinct CDR3 sequences, around 2.9% being singletons. What was sequenced was blood, either unsorted or a sorted T cell fraction (not recorded which). The receptor source for this set is a male donor with ankylosing spondylitis or in good health (not recorded which).

This clonotype was found many times. The V gene is TRBV9, the J gene TRBJ2-3, with D unresolved. Germline CDR1 is SGDLS and CDR2 is YYNGEE. Between the trimmed V and J ends, which lost 4 bases and 0 bases, there was a span of 3 bases. This CDR3 has 12 amino acids. The CDR3 DNA follows: TGTGCCAGCAGCATCAGCACAGATACGCAGTATTTT. Amino acid sequence: CASSISTDTQYF.

This clonotype came up many times. The chain couples TRBV9 to TRBJ2-7; TRBD2 agrees at 13 bases. The CDR3 is made up of 13 amino acids. Germline assignment: CDR1 SGDLS and CDR2 YYNGEE. Unmatched junction bases numbered 0, after V lost 2 bases and J lost 7 bases. The CDR3 DNA sequence: TGTGCCAGCAGCGTGGGACTAGCGGGAGAGCAGTACTTC. This translates into CASSVGLAGEQYF.

This clonotype was counted ten times or more. Here the CDR3 reads CASSVEQTSTDTQYF. CDR3 DNA sequence: TGTGCCAGCAGCGTTGAACAGACTAGTACAGATACGCAGTATTTT. The chain is built from TRBV9 and TRBJ2-3, with D perhaps TRBD2 (6 bases). From germline, CDR1 is SGDLS and CDR2 YYNGEE. V was trimmed by 2 bases and J by 3 bases, leaving 13 bases between them. This CDR3 contains 15 residues.

This clonotype was observed many times. The chain employs TRBV9 and TRBJ2-5, with 10 bases aligning to TRBD2. Germline CDR1 is SGDLS and CDR2 is YYNGEE. Losses at the gene ends were 3 bases for V and 2 bases for J; bases not matched to a gene: 4. The CDR3 length is 15 residues. The CDR3 reads CASSAPLAGQETQYF. In nucleotides, the CDR3 is TGTGCCAGCAGCGCACCACTAGCGGGGCAAGAGACCCAGTACTTC. Variable domain in full (rest from reference TRBV9 and TRBJ2-5): DSGVTQTPKHLITATGQRVTLRCSPRSGDLSVYWYQQSLDQGLQFLIQYYNGEERAKGNILERFSAQQFPDLHSELNLSSLELGDSALYFCASSAPLAGQETQYFGPGTRLLVL.

This clonotype was found many times. The chain recombines TRBV9 with TRBJ2-3; D is ambiguous. The length of the CDR3 is 17 residues. The germline V gene encodes CDR1 SGDLS and CDR2 YYNGEE. Between the trimmed V and J ends, which lost 1 base and 0 bases, there was a span of 15 bases. The CDR3 here is CASSVTATTTSTDTQYF. The CDR3 bases are TGTGCCAGCAGCGTAACGGCCACTACGACTAGCACAGATACGCAGTATTTT.

This clonotype was seen at least ten times. The chain couples TRBV9 to TRBJ2-1, with a weak D call TRBD1 (5 bases). This CDR3 is built from 14 residues. The germline gives CDR1 SGDLS, CDR2 YYNGEE. Trimming left V 4 bases short and J 3 bases short, with 11 bases between. The CDR3 coding sequence is TGTGCCAGCAGCCGACAGCCCCGCTACAATGAGCAGTTCTTC. Translating gives CASSRQPRYNEQFF. Full variable domain (missing parts from reference TRBV9 and TRBJ2-1): DSGVTQTPKHLITATGQRVTLRCSPRSGDLSVYWYQQSLDQGLQFLIQYYNGEERAKGNILERFSAQQFPDLHSELNLSSLELGDSALYFCASSRQPRYNEQFFGPGTRLTVL.

This clonotype showed up many times. The chain is built from TRBV9 and TRBJ2-1; TRBD2 matches 9 bases. Per the germline V gene, CDR1 is SGDLS and CDR2 is YYNGEE. The CDR3 length is 15 residues. V was clipped by 4 bases and J by 2 bases; unmatched bases: 4. CDR3 in DNA: TGTGCCAGCAGCCCGATAGCGGGAGCCTACAATGAGCAGTTCTTC. Translated: CASSPIAGAYNEQFF.

This clonotype was seen many times. The CDR3 reads CASSLGTGGYEQYF. CDR3 DNA sequence: TGTGCCAGCAGCCTCGGGACAGGGGGCTACGAGCAGTACTTC. The chain links TRBV9 to TRBJ2-7; the match to TRBD1 covers 11 bases. The CDR3 runs to 14 residues. The germline gives CDR1 SGDLS, CDR2 YYNGEE. Losses at the gene ends were 4 bases for V and 3 bases for J; bases not matched to a gene: 3.

This clonotype was counted at least ten times. This chain joins TRBV9 and TRBJ2-5, with D perhaps matching TRBD1 (6 bases). The CDR3 has 14 amino acids. Per germline, CDR1 SGDLS and CDR2 YYNGEE. Trimming cost V 4 bases and J 6 bases, with 16 bases left between them. The CDR3 loop is CASSQQGRGKTQYF. In DNA, the CDR3 is TGTGCCAGCAGCCAACAGGGTCGGGGAAAGACCCAGTACTTC.

In its sample, this clonotype was seen many times. The V gene is TRBV9, the J gene TRBJ2-3, with D possibly TRBD2 on 6 matching bases. Germline lookup yields CDR1 SGDLS and CDR2 YYNGEE. V dropped 0 bases and J dropped 2 bases, with 13 bases sitting between them. The CDR3 has 16 amino acids. In nucleotides, the CDR3 is TGTGCCAGCAGCGTAGGGGATAGCGGTAACACAGATACGCAGTATTTT. This codes for CASSVGDSGNTDTQYF. Supplemented by reference TRBV9 and TRBJ2-3, the full variable domain reads DSGVTQTPKHLITATGQRVTLRCSPRSGDLSVYWYQQSLDQGLQFLIQYYNGEERAKGNILERFSAQQFPDLHSELNLSSLELGDSALYFCASSVGDSGNTDTQYFGPGTRLTVL.

At least ten counts were recorded for this clonotype. The chain recombines TRBV9 with TRBJ2-5, with D maybe TRBD2 (5 bases). This CDR3 region has 14 residues. Trimming left V 1 base short and J 1 base short, with 8 bases between. The germline V gene encodes CDR1 SGDLS and CDR2 YYNGEE. CDR3 protein: CASSVLAGQETQYF. As DNA, the CDR3 is TGTGCCAGCAGCGTACTGGCGGGCCAAGAGACCCAGTACTTC.

This clonotype was observed a handful of times. This chain uses TRBV9 with TRBJ2-3; a weak D match, TRBD2 (5 bases). V was clipped by 2 bases and J by 0 bases, with 13 bases between them. Germline V CDR1 and CDR2: SGDLS, YYNGEE. The CDR3 covers 16 residues. DNA of the CDR3: TGTGCCAGCAGCGTTTCAGGCGGCGGGAGCACAGATACGCAGTATTTT. The encoded protein is CASSVSGGGSTDTQYF.

This clonotype appeared many times. The CDR3 is CASSVAQGTHEQYF. CDR3 DNA sequence: TGTGCCAGCAGCGTAGCCCAGGGTACCCACGAGCAGTACTTC. The chain carries TRBV9 and TRBJ2-7; TRBD1 is a possible D gene (5 bases). The CDR3 is 14 residues long. Germline V CDR1 and CDR2: SGDLS, YYNGEE. The germline V and J ends were trimmed by 0 bases and 5 bases, with 12 bases remaining between them.

This clonotype has ten or more counts. The chain combines TRBV9 with TRBJ2-3; no firm D call. Trimming removed 3 bases from V and 2 bases from J, with 13 bases in between. The germline CDR1 and CDR2 sequences are SGDLS and YYNGEE. This CDR3 is built from 15 residues. The CDR3 region has the DNA TGTGCCAGCAGCGACTCAAGGGTGCCCACAGATACGCAGTATTTT. Protein product: CASSDSRVPTDTQYF.

The table lists this clonotype with many counts. The chain combines TRBV9 with TRBJ2-3, with D unresolved. Germline values: CDR1 SGDLS, CDR2 YYNGEE. The CDR3 loop spans 14 amino acids. V was shortened by 0 bases and J by 3 bases, with 8 bases between the two germline ends. The CDR3 sequence: CASSVAFQTDTQYF. In DNA form, the CDR3 reads TGTGCCAGCAGCGTAGCTTTCCAGACAGATACGCAGTATTTT.

This clonotype came up many times. The V and J genes are TRBV9 and TRBJ2-7; 8 bases agree with TRBD2. The germline CDR1 and CDR2 sequences are SGDLS and YYNGEE. V trimming: 2 bases; J trimming: 1 base; junction bases outside the gene matches: 2. There are 14 residues in the CDR3. The CDR3 spells CASSVSGASYEQYF. CDR3 coding DNA: TGTGCCAGCAGCGTTAGCGGGGCTTCCTACGAGCAGTACTTC.

This clonotype was detected many times. The V and J genes are TRBV9 and TRBJ2-1, with TRBD2 matching 8 bases. This CDR3 is 15 amino acids long. Looked up from germline, CDR1 is SGDLS and CDR2 is YYNGEE. J lost 1 base, V lost 6 bases, and 6 bases had no gene match. The CDR3, as DNA: TGTGCCAGCACGGCGGGAGGATGGTCCTACAATGAGCAGTTCTTC. Its protein is CASTAGGWSYNEQFF.

This clonotype was seen repeatedly, ten times or more. The V gene is TRBV9, the J gene TRBJ2-5; 11 bases line up with TRBD1. J gave up 1 base and V 4 bases, and 9 bases lay outside the gene matches. The CDR3 is 17 amino acids. Germline values: CDR1 SGDLS, CDR2 YYNGEE. For the CDR3, the DNA is TGTGCCAGCAGCCAGGGACAGGGGGGTTCTGGCCAAGAGACCCAGTACTTC. Encoded protein: CASSQGQGGSGQETQYF. Full variable domain (remainder filled in from reference TRBV9 and TRBJ2-5): DSGVTQTPKHLITATGQRVTLRCSPRSGDLSVYWYQQSLDQGLQFLIQYYNGEERAKGNILERFSAQQFPDLHSELNLSSLELGDSALYFCASSQGQGGSGQETQYFGPGTRLLVL.

This clonotype was recorded at least ten times. The rearrangement joins TRBV9 to TRBJ2-5; perhaps TRBD2 as D (5 bases). CDR3 length equals 14 residues. The germline gives CDR1 SGDLS, CDR2 YYNGEE. V lost 0 bases, J lost 0 bases, and 6 bases lay in between. The CDR3 DNA is TGTGCCAGCAGCGTAGGAGGGAACCAAGAGACCCAGTACTTC. This codes for CASSVGGNQETQYF.

This clonotype was observed many times. This chain uses TRBV9 with TRBJ2-5, with a possible D match to TRBD2 (5 bases). V lost 0 bases to trimming and J lost 3 bases, with 12 bases between them. The CDR3 consists of 15 residues. From germline, CDR1 is SGDLS and CDR2 YYNGEE. This CDR3 is CASSVAGWSEETQYF. In DNA form, the CDR3 reads TGTGCCAGCAGCGTAGCGGGATGGAGTGAAGAGACCCAGTACTTC.

This clonotype was seen many times. The chain has TRBV29-1 and TRBJ2-5; perhaps D is TRBD1 or TRBD2 (5 bases each). This CDR3 comprises 16 residues. Trimming took off 8 bases at V and 2 bases at J, with 24 bases between the two ends. Germline CDR1 reads SQVTM; CDR2 reads ANQGSEA. This CDR3 reads CSREHMGRVGQETQYF. In DNA, the CDR3 is TGCAGCAGAGAACATATGGGGCGGGTTGGGCAAGAGACCCAGTACTTC. Using reference TRBV29-1 and TRBJ2-5 for the parts outside the CDR3, the full variable domain is SAVISQKPSRDICQRGTSLTIQCQVDSQVTMMFWYRQQPGQSLTLIATANQGSEATYESGFVIDKFPISRPNLTFSTLTVSNMSPEDSSIYLCSREHMGRVGQETQYFGPGTRLLVL.

At least ten counts were recorded for this clonotype. V gene TRBV9 combines with J gene TRBJ2-1; tentatively, D is TRBD1 or TRBD2 (6 bases each). Trimming removed 3 bases from V and 4 bases from J, with 11 bases in between. Germline V lookup: CDR1 SGDLS, CDR2 YYNGEE. CDR3 length: 14 amino acids. The CDR3 DNA is TGTGCCAGCAGCGCTGGAGGGGGGTACAATGAGCAGTTCTTC. Translation gives CASSAGGGYNEQFF.

This clonotype was recorded many times. The J gene is TRBJ1-1, the V gene TRBV9, with 7 bases aligning to TRBD1. Germline loops: CDR1 SGDLS, CDR2 YYNGEE. V trimming: 0 bases; J trimming: 0 bases; junction bases outside the gene matches: 2. This CDR3 comprises 15 residues. CDR3 coding DNA: TGTGCCAGCAGCGTAGGACAGGGCATGAACACTGAAGCTTTCTTT. Its protein product is CASSVGQGMNTEAFF.

This clonotype was counted many times. The chain combines TRBV9 with TRBJ2-5; D unclear. V was pared by 0 bases and J by 1 base, with 4 bases between. The CDR3 loop spans 13 amino acids. The germline V gene encodes CDR1 SGDLS and CDR2 YYNGEE. The CDR3 protein is CASSVGAQETQYF. CDR3 DNA: TGTGCCAGCAGCGTAGGAGCCCAAGAGACCCAGTACTTC. The variable domain in full, with the rest retrieved from reference TRBV9 and TRBJ2-5, is DSGVTQTPKHLITATGQRVTLRCSPRSGDLSVYWYQQSLDQGLQFLIQYYNGEERAKGNILERFSAQQFPDLHSELNLSSLELGDSALYFCASSVGAQETQYFGPGTRLLVL.

There are many counts of this clonotype. This chain connects TRBV6-4 to TRBJ2-1; TRBD1 matches 7 bases. This CDR3 spans 15 amino acids. Losses at the gene ends were 9 bases for V and 2 bases for J; bases not matched to a gene: 10. Germline loops: CDR1 MRHNA, CDR2 SNTAGT. Here the CDR3 DNA reads TGTGCCAGAGTCCCGGGACAGTGCCCCTACAATGAGCAGTTCTTC. It specifies CARVPGQCPYNEQFF.

This clonotype was seen ten or more times. The chain combines TRBV9 with TRBJ2-3, with unresolved D. The germline gives CDR1 SGDLS, CDR2 YYNGEE. The CDR3 loop spans 16 amino acids. Deletions cut 0 bases from V and 1 base from J, with 12 bases between. In nucleotides, the CDR3 is TGTGCCAGCAGCGTAGGAAGTGCTACCGGCACAGATACGCAGTATTTT. Its protein product is CASSVGSATGTDTQYF.